This T cell receptor (beta chain) was sequenced during a study of blood T cells in healthy people across ages. Study-wide points: Unsorted PBMCs prevented conclusive naive versus antigen-experienced comparison.

V lost 5 bases and J 10 bases, leaving 12 bases between the germline ends. The CDR3 is made up of 13 amino acids. In germline, CDR1 is SGHVS, CDR2 FQNEAQ. Healthy Caucasian individuals from Russia aged roughly 6 to 100 were enrolled as donors. The authors ran a second PCR of 7 to 11 cycles using a sample-barcoded 5' primer and a J-beta primer mix. TCRdb re-analysed the 5' RACE reads in MiXCR, keeping a single row per CDR3 protein. The sample gives 650,000 to 1,000,000 distinct CDR3 sequences, roughly 35% of which show up once; over 10% is in the top ten. As for this clonotype: Its target is not known.

The J gene is TRBJ1-6, the V gene TRBV7-8; possible D gene TRBD1, 6 bases. The clonotype originates from a man younger than 35 in good health. Sequencing input: blood. In nucleotides, the CDR3 is TGTGCCAGCAGCCAAGGAGACAGGTCACCCCTCCACTTT. Its protein product is CASSQGDRSPLHF.